This T cell receptor beta chain emerged from a study of T cells in Graves' hyperthyroidism and ophthalmopathy. The study's findings and limits: With a median lead of approximately six months before onset, the model predicted ophthalmopathy.

The investigators amplified TCR beta CDR3 regions from RNA transcripts. HTBI primers were the set used in a first-round RT-PCR of the TCR CDR3. TCRdb itself ran the multiplex PCR reads through MiXCR, one entry per CDR3 protein. The table lists roughly 500,000 distinct CDR3 sequences, around 22% of them singletons. This clonotype was picked up a small number of times. Its antigen is undetermined. The sequencing input was blood. This TCR came from a young woman with Graves' ophthalmopathy.

CDR3 nucleotides: TGTGCCAGCAGTTTAGTACCGGGTACCGAGCAGTACTTC. As protein: CASSLVPGTEQYF. This chain uses TRBV12-3 or TRBV12-4 with TRBJ2-7; D unclear. This CDR3 contains 13 residues. V dropped 1 base and J dropped 6 bases, with 10 bases sitting between them.